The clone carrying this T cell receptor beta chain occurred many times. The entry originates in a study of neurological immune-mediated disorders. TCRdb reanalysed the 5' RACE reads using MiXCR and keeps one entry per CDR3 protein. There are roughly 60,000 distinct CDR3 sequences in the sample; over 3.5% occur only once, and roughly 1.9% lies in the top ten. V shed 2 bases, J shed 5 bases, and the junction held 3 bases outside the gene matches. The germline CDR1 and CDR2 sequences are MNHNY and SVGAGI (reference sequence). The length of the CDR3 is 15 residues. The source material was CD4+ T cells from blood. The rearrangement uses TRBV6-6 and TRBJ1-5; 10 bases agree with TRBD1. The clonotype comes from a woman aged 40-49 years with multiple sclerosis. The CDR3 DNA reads TGTGCCAGCAGTTACCCGGGACAGGGGCATCAGCCCCAGCATTTT. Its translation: CASSYPGQGHQPQHF.